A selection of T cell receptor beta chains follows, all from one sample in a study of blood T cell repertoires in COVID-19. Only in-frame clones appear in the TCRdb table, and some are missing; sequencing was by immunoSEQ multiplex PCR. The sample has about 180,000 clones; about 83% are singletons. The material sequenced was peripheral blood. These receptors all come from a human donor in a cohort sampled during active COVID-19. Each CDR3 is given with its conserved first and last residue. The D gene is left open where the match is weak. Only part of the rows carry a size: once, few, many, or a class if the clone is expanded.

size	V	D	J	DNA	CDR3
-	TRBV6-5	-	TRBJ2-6	TGTGCCAGCACTCTAATCTCTGGGGCCAACGTCCTGACTTTC	CASTLISGANVLTF
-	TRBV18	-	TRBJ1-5	TGTGCCAGCTCACCTATTACCGGGACTCCTCCCCAGCATTTT	CASSPITGTPPQHF
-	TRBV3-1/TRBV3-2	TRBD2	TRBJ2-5	TGTGCCAGCAGCCAAGCGGGGGGAACCCAAGAGACCCAGTACTTC	CASSQAGGTQETQYF
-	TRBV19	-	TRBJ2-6	TGTGCCAGTAGGACCCTAGAGGACACCCTTTCTGGGGCCAACGTCCTGACTTTC	CASRTLEDTLSGANVLTF
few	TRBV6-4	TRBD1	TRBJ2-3	TGTGCCAGCAGCGCCGACGGACAGGCCACAGATACGCAGTATTTT	CASSADGQATDTQYF
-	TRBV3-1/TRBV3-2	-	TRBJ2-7	TGTGCCAGCAGCCGAGCCGCCGAGCAGTACTTC	CASSRAAEQYF
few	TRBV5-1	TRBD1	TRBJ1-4	TGCGCCAGCAGCTTCGGACAGGGAAACGAAAAACTGTTTTTT	CASSFGQGNEKLFF
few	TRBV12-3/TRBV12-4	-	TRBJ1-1	TGTGCCAGCCGATATGTTCGGACAGAAGCTTTCTTT	CASRYVRTEAFF
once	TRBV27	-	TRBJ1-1	TGTGCCAGCAGTGGGGGGGCGAACACTGAAGCTTTCTTT	CASSGGANTEAFF
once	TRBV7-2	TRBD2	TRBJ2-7	TGTGCCAGCAGCTCTAGCGGGAGTAAGCCCTACGAGCAGTACTTC	CASSSSGSKPYEQYF
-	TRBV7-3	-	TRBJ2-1	TGTGCCAGCAGCTTACCGGGGATTGAGCAGTTCTTC	CASSLPGIEQFF
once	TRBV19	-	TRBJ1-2	TGTGCCAGTAGTGTGGACATCTATGGCTACACCTTC	CASSVDIYGYTF
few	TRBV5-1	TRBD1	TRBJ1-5	TGCGCCAGCAGCTTGGAGGGGGCCCCATATCAGCCCCAGCATTTT	CASSLEGAPYQPQHF
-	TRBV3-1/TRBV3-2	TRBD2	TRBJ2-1	TGTGCCAGCAGCCCCCCAGTTAGCGGGGGTCACTACAATGAGCAGTTCTTC	CASSPPVSGGHYNEQFF
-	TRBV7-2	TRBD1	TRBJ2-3	TGTGCCAGCAGCCTGCAAGACAGGGCGGATACGCAGTATTTT	CASSLQDRADTQYF
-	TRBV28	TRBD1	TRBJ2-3	TGTGCCAGCAGTCTTCGACAGGGGGATACGCAGTATTTT	CASSLRQGDTQYF
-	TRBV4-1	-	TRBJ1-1	TGCGCCAGCAGCCAAGTATATATGGGAGGGAACACTGAAGCTTTCTTT	CASSQVYMGGNTEAFF
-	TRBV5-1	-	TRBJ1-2	TGCGCCAGCAGCCGCGGTCTTTATGGCTACACCTTC	CASSRGLYGYTF
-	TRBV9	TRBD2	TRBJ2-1	TGTGCCAGCAGCCCCCGGGGGAGACTAGCGGGGGGTGGTGAGCAGTTCTTC	CASSPRGRLAGGGEQFF
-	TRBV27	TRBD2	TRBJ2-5	TGTGCCAGCAGTTTAGTCCCAGCGGGATTAGAGACCCAGTACTTC	CASSLVPAGLETQYF
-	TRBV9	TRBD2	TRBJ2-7	TGTGCCAGCAGCGTAGCTACGGGGGGAGGAAAATACGAGCAGTACTTC	CASSVATGGGKYEQYF
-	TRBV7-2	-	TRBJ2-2	TGTGCCAGCAGCCCAGCCGTCGGGGCCGGGGAGCTGTTTTTT	CASSPAVGAGELFF